A selection of T cell receptor beta chains follows, all from one sample in a study of T cells in Graves' hyperthyroidism and ophthalmopathy. TCRdb used MiXCR to reprocess the multiplex PCR reads, holding one entry per CDR3 protein. This sample has over 250,000 distinct CDR3 sequences, with around a quarter found just once. Sequencing was done on a sample of blood. The receptors come from a man in his forties with Graves' hyperthyroidism that later progressed to Graves' ophthalmopathy. Each CDR3 is given with its conserved first and last residue. D genes are given only for firm matches. Clone size is stated in some rows and not others, as once, few, many or a class when expanded.

cdr3_aa,cdr3_nt,v_call,clone_size,j_call,d_call
CASSPPLAYEQYF,TGTGCCAGCAGCCCCCCGCTAGCTTACGAGCAGTACTTC,TRBV28,.,TRBJ2-7,.
CASSASGTGYYEQYF,TGCGCCAGCAGCGCTTCGGGGACAGGATACTACGAGCAGTACTTC,TRBV5-1,many,TRBJ2-7,TRBD1
CASSRGASGSGYEQYF,TGCGCCAGCAGCCGAGGGGCCAGCGGGAGTGGCTACGAGCAGTACTTC,TRBV10-2,many,TRBJ2-7,TRBD2
CASSLDAGYGYTF,TGTGCCAGCAGCTTAGATGCAGGGTATGGCTACACCTTC,TRBV7-2,many,TRBJ1-2,.
CASSVRGTGNSGANVLTF,TGTGCCAGCAGCGTAAGAGGGACAGGGAATTCTGGGGCCAACGTCCTGACTTTC,TRBV9,many,TRBJ2-6,TRBD1
CSATVWGQGVSGNTIYF,TGCAGTGCTACAGTATGGGGACAGGGAGTCTCTGGAAACACCATATATTTT,TRBV20-1,many,TRBJ1-3,TRBD1
CASSYPTGEGGEQYF,TGTGCCAGCAGTTACCCGACAGGGGAGGGAGGCGAGCAGTACTTC,TRBV6-5,many,TRBJ2-7,.
CSARVLVGGETQYF,TGCAGTGCTAGAGTTTTGGTTGGGGGGGAGACCCAGTACTTC,TRBV20-1,many,TRBJ2-5,.
CASSNSAFEAFF,TGTGCCAGCAGTAACTCAGCGTTTGAAGCTTTCTTT,TRBV6-5,many,TRBJ1-1,.
CASSLGTSKETQYF,TGCGCCAGCAGCTTGGGGACTAGCAAGGAGACCCAGTACTTC,TRBV5-1,few,TRBJ2-5,TRBD2
CSASTSGYYEQYF,TGCAGTGCTAGTACTAGCGGGTACTACGAGCAGTACTTC,TRBV20-1,many,TRBJ2-7,TRBD2
CASSSHARETQYF,TGTGCCAGCAGCTCGCACGCCAGAGAGACCCAGTACTTC,TRBV12-3/TRBV12-4,many,TRBJ2-5,.
CASRTGGNTEAFF,TGTGCCAGCAGGACAGGGGGAAACACTGAAGCTTTCTTT,TRBV6-1,few,TRBJ1-1,TRBD1
CSVVGGGTEAFF,TGCAGCGTTGTGGGAGGGGGCACTGAAGCTTTCTTT,TRBV29-1,many,TRBJ1-1,.
CSARTTGGEMRYTEAFF,TGCAGTGCGCGGACCACAGGGGGGGAGATGAGGTACACTGAAGCTTTCTTT,TRBV20-1,many,TRBJ1-1,TRBD1